The next 11 T cell receptor beta chains were all read from a single sample in a study of blood T cell repertoires in COVID-19. Data came from immunoSEQ multiplex PCR; TCRdb stores just in-frame clones and leaves some out. This sample yields 200,000 to 250,000 clones, of which roughly 86% are seen a single time; 5% to 6% belongs to the top ten. The sequenced material came from peripheral blood. These receptors were collected from an elderly woman with COVID-19, enrolled during active disease.

A single count supports this clone. The chain joins TRBV5-1 to TRBJ1-1, with D uncertain. The CDR3 runs to 14 residues. The germline V gene has CDR1 SGHRS and CDR2 YFSETQ. The V end lost 5 bases, the J end lost 1 base, and 12 bases lay between the germline ends. DNA for the CDR3: TGCGCCAGCAGGCCAGACAATAAGAACACTGAAGCTTTCTTT. This gives the protein CASRPDNKNTEAFF.

The chain couples TRBV7-2 to TRBJ1-6, with D possibly being TRBD1 (5 bases). V gave up 2 bases and J gave up 9 bases, with 11 bases separating them. CDR1 and CDR2 (germline): SGHTA, FQGNSA. This CDR3 is built from 14 residues. The DNA of the CDR3 is TGTGCCAGCAGCTTATTATCCGGGGGTTCACCCCTCCACTTT. It yields the protein CASSLLSGGSPLHF.

The chain joins TRBV4-3 to TRBJ2-1, with TRBD1 as a possible D gene (6 bases). V gave up 5 bases and J gave up 0 bases, with 26 bases separating them. Per the germline V gene, CDR1 is LGHNA and CDR2 is YSLEER. This CDR3 region has 20 residues. CDR3 coding DNA: TGCGCCAGCAGCGTCGCAGGGGTCTTAAACCAAGTGAGCTCCTACAATGAGCAGTTCTTC. It encodes CASSVAGVLNQVSSYNEQFF.

The table lists this clone with a count of one. The chain links TRBV19 to TRBJ1-4; no reliable D call. With 4 bases removed from V and 1 base from J, the gap between germline ends came to 7 bases. The length of the CDR3 is 14 residues. From germline, CDR1 is LNHDA and CDR2 SQIVND (reference sequence). CDR3 sequence reads: CASSSRGTNEKLFF. The CDR3 DNA sequence: TGTGCCAGTAGTAGCCGGGGAACTAATGAAAAACTGTTTTTT.

This chain uses TRBV2 with TRBJ2-7; 8 bases are a match to TRBD1. The V gene end was trimmed by 0 bases and the J gene end by 2 bases; junction bases not matched to a gene: 15. Germline loops: CDR1 SNHLY, CDR2 FYNNEI. The CDR3 totals 19 residues. The CDR3 coding sequence is TGTGCCAGCAGTGAAGCGCTCGTGGGGGACAGGAGCCGGGCCTACGAGCAGTACGTC. This gives the protein CASSEALVGDRSRAYEQYV.

This chain connects TRBV5-4 to TRBJ1-1; D uncertain. This CDR3 has 13 amino acids. Germline V gene data show CDR1 as SGHNT and CDR2 as YYREEE (reference sequence). Between the trimmed V and J ends, which lost 3 bases and 3 bases, there was a span of 9 bases. The CDR3 is CASSSESYTEAFF. For the CDR3, the DNA is TGTGCCAGCAGCTCCGAGAGTTACACTGAAGCTTTCTTT.

This clone was observed a handful of times. The gene calls are TRBV9 and TRBJ1-3; D gene ambiguous. This CDR3 has 14 amino acids. V was trimmed by 1 base and J by 2 bases, leaving 7 bases between them. Germline V gene lookup returns CDR1 SGDLS and CDR2 YYNGEE. The CDR3 spells CASSVTGTGNTIYF. The CDR3 nucleotides read TGTGCCAGCAGCGTAACGGGGACTGGAAACACCATATATTTT.

This clone was counted once. The chain uses TRBV6-5 and TRBJ1-5; D uncertain. The V end was cut by 3 bases, the J end by 4 bases, with 7 bases between. CDR3 length: 13 amino acids. From germline, CDR1 is MNHEY and CDR2 SVGAGI. CDR3 sequence reads: CASSYGLNQPQHF. As DNA, the CDR3 is TGTGCCAGCAGTTATGGACTGAATCAGCCCCAGCATTTT.

The V call is TRBV29-1, the J call TRBJ2-1, with 8 bases fitting TRBD1. V shed 6 bases and J 8 bases; nucleotides not matched to a gene: 12. This CDR3 has 14 residues. Germline CDR1 and CDR2: SQVTM and ANQGSEA. The CDR3 protein is CSVEGAGGGDEQFF. The CDR3 DNA reads as TGCAGCGTGGAGGGGGCAGGGGGCGGCGATGAGCAGTTCTTC.

In its sample, this clone was seen a few times. The V call is TRBV6-5, the J call TRBJ1-2, with TRBD1 identical over 9 bases. CDR1 MNHEY and CDR2 SVGAGI come from the germline V gene. With V trimmed by 4 bases and J by 4 bases, 4 bases remained unmatched. CDR3 length: 14 residues. The CDR3 region is CASSSQGASYGYTF. The CDR3 DNA reads as TGTGCCAGCAGTTCACAGGGGGCCTCCTATGGCTACACCTTC.

The chain uses TRBV28 and TRBJ1-4; tentatively, D is TRBD1 (6 bases). Germline CDR1 MDHEN, CDR2 SYDVKM. CDR3 length: 14 amino acids. V lost 2 bases and J lost 7, with 11 bases in between. CDR3 sequence reads: CASSLTRGVEKLFF. The CDR3 nucleotides read TGTGCCAGCAGTTTAACCAGGGGTGTTGAAAAACTGTTTTTT.